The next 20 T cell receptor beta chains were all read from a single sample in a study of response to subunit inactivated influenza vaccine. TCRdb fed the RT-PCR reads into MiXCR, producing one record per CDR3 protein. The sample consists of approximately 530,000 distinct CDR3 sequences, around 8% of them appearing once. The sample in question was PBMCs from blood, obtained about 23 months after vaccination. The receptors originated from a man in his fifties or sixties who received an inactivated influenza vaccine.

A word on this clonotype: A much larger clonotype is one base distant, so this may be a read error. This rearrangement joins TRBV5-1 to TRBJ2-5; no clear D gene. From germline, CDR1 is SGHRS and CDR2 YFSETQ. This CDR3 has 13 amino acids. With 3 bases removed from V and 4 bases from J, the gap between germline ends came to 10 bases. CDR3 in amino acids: CASSWGTRETQYF. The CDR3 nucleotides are TGCGCCAGCAGCTGGGGTACCCGAGAGACCCAGTACTTC.

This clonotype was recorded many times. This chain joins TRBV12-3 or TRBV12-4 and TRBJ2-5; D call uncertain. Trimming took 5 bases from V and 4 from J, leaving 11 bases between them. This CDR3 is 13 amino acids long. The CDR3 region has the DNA TGTGCCAGCAGTAGACTTGTGGCAGAGACCCAGTACTTC. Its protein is CASSRLVAETQYF.

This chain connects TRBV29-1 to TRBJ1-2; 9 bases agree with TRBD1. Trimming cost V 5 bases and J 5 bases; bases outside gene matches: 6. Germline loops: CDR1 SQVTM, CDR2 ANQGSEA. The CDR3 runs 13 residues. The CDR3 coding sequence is TGCAGCGTTCATGATGGACAGGGGTATGGCTACACCTTC. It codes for CSVHDGQGYGYTF.

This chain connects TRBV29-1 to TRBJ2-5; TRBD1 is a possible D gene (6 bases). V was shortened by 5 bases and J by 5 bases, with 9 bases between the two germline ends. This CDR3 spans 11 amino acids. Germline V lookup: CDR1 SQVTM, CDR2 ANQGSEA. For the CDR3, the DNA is TGCAGCGTTATGCAGGGGGAGACCCAGTACTTC. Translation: CSVMQGETQYF.

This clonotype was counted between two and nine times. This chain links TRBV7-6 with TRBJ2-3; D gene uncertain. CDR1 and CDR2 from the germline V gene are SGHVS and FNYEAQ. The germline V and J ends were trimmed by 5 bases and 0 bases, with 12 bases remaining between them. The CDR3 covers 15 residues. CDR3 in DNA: TGTGCCAGCAGCCGTGAATCAACTAGCACAGATACGCAGTATTTT. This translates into CASSRESTSTDTQYF.

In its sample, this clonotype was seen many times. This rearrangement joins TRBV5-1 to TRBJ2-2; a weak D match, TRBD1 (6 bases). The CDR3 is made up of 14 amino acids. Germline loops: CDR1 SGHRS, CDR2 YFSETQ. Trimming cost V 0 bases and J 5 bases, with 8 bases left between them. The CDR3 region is CASSLAGETGELFF. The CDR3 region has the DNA TGCGCCAGCAGCTTGGCAGGGGAGACCGGGGAGCTGTTTTTT.

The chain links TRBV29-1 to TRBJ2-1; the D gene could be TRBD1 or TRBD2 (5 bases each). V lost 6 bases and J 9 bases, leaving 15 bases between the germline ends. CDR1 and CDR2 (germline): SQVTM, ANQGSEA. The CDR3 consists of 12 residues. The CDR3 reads CSVPGTFFEQFF. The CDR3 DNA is TGCAGCGTGCCCGGGACGTTTTTTGAGCAGTTCTTC.

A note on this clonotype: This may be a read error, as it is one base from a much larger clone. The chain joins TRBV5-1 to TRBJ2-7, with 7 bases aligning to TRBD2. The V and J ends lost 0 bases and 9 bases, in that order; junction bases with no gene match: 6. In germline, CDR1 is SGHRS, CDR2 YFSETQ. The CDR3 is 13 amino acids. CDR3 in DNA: TGCGCCAGCAGCTTGGTGGGACTAAGGCGGCAGTACTTC. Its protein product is CASSLVGLRRQYF.

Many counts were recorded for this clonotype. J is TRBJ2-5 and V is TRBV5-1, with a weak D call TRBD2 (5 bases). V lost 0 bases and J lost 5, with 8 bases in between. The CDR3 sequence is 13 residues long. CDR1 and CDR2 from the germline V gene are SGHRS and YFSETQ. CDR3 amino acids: CASSLAGMETQYF. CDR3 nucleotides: TGCGCCAGCAGCTTGGCCGGGATGGAGACCCAGTACTTC.

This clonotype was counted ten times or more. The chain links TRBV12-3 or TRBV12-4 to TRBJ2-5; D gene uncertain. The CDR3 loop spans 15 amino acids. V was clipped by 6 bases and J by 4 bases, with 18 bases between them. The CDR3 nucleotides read TGTGCCAGCAGCTCAGACCGGAGTGATAGAGAGACCCAGTACTTC. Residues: CASSSDRSDRETQYF.

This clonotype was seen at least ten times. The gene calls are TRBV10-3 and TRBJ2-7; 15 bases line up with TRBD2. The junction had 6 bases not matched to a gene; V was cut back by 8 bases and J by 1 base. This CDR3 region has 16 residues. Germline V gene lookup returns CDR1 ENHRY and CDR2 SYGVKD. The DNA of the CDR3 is TGTGCCATCGGGACTAGCGGGAGGTCGGGTTCCTACGAGCAGTACTTC. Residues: CAIGTSGRSGSYEQYF.

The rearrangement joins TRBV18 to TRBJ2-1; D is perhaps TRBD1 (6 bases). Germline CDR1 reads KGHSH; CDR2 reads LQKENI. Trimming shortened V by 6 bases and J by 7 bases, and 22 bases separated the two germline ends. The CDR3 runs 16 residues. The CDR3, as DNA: TGTGCCAGCTCGTCATACAGGGAAGGGATTAAAAATGAGCAGTTCTTC. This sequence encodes CASSSYREGIKNEQFF. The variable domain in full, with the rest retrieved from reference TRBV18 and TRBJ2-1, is NAGVMQNPRHLVRRRGQEARLRCSPMKGHSHVYWYRQLPEEGLKFMVYLQKENIIDESGMPKERFSAEFPKEGPSILRIQQVVRGDSAAYFCASSSYREGIKNEQFFGPGTRLTVL.

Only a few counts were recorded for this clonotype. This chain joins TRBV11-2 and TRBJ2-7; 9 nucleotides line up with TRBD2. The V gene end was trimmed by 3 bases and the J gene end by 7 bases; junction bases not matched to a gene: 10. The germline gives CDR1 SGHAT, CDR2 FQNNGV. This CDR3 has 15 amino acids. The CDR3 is CASSFSSGAYWEQYF. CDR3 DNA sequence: TGTGCCAGCAGCTTCTCTAGCGGGGCCTATTGGGAGCAGTACTTC.

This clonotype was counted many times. CDR3 DNA sequence: TGTGCCAGCAGCTTAGGTGCAGGGATTAGTGGAAAACTGTTTTTT. It specifies CASSLGAGISGKLFF. The chain combines TRBV7-8 with TRBJ1-4; D is possibly TRBD1 (5 bases). The CDR3 is 15 residues long. Trimming removed 1 base from V and 10 bases from J, with 16 bases in between. CDR1 and CDR2 (germline): SGHVS, FQNEAQ.

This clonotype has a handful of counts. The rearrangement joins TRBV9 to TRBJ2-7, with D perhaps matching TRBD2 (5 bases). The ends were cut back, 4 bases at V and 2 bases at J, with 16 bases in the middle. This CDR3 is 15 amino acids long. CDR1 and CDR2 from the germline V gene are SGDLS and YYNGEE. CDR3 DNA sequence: TGTGCCAGCAGCCCAACCTCGACGGGAACCTACGAGCAGTACTTC. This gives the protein CASSPTSTGTYEQYF.

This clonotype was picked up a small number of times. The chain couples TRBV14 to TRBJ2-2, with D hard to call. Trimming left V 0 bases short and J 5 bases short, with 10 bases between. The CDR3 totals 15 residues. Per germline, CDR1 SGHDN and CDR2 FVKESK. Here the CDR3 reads CASSQDGRLTGELFF. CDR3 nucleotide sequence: TGTGCCAGCAGCCAAGATGGTAGGCTAACCGGGGAGCTGTTTTTT.

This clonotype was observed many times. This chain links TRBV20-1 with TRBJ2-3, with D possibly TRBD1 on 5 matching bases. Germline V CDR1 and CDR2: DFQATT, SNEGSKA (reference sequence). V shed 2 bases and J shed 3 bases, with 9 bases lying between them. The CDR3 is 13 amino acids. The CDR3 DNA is TGCAGTGCTAGACGGCAGGGAACAGATACGCAGTATTTT. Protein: CSARRQGTDTQYF.

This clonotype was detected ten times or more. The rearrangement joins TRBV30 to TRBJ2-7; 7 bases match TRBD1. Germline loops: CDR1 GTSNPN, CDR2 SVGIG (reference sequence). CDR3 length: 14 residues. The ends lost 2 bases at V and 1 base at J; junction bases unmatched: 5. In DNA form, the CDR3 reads TGTGCCTGGAGTATCGGGACAGTTTCCTACGAGCAGTACTTC. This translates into CAWSIGTVSYEQYF. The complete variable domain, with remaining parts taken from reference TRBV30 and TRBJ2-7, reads SQTIHQWPATLVQPVGSPLSLECTVEGTSNPNLYWYRQAAGRGLQLLFYSVGIGQISSEVPQNLSASRPQDRQFILSSKKLLLSDSGFYLCAWSIGTVSYEQYFGPGTRLTVT.

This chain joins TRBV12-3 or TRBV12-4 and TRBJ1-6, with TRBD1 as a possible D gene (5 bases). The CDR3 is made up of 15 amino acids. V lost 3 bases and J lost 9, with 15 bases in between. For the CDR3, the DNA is TGTGCCAGCAGTTTGGACGGGGGGGGGTTTTCACCCCTCCACTTT. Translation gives CASSLDGGGFSPLHF.

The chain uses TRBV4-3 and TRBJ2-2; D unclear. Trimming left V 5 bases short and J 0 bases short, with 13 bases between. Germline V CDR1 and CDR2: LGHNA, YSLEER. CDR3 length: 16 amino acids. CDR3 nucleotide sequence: TGCGCCAGCAGCGCCGAACCGGGCGCGAACACCGGGGAGCTGTTTTTT. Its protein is CASSAEPGANTGELFF.